This entry describes one T cell receptor beta chain. The target of this receptor is not known. Sequence at one end of the junction differs from germline and may be a read error. CD4+ T cells from unexposed donors were collected before the COVID-19 pandemic (2011-2018). After around 10 days of culture, CD4+ T cells were isolated with the EasySep CD4+ T cell isolation kit. As far as cell numbers permitted, CD4+ T cells from unexposed donors were tested for reactivity against SARS-CoV-2 S and N as well as four spike pools from common cold coronaviruses. Each well held a few million PBMCs cultured in IMDM containing roughly 5.2% human AB serum and roughly 9.4 IU/ml IL-2. Half of the culture medium was replaced with fresh IL-2-containing medium on days 3 and 7. In general, every peptide culture condition was set up in three replicate wells. The leukapheresis product used for the unexposed donors was purchased from a commercial source. Ficoll-Paque PLUS gradient centrifugation was used to isolate PBMCs from leukapheresis product or whole blood. The PBMCs went either fresh into the expansion assay or into cryopreservation at -140 degrees C. The QIAamp Micro DNA Kit was used to extract genomic DNA from the CD4+ T cells.

Measured from the cysteine to the phenylalanine, the CDR3 is 12 residues long. The read is trimmed to its CDR3 DNA, 36 bases read in frame from base 1. CDR1 SQVTM and CDR2 ANQGSEA are derived from the germline V gene. This sample stems from a study of CD4 T cells in relation to SARS-CoV-2 and coronaviruses (dated by TCRdb to the early 2020s). Some background on the complete study: In the ViraFEST assay, PBMCs were cultured with antigen for roughly ten days, after which TCR beta CDR3s were sequenced to identify antigen-specific clonal expansions. The negative reference condition was either a culture with an HIV-1 Nef peptide pool or a culture with no peptide. Shared crossreactive spike epitopes were mapped to their HLA restriction using patient-derived lymphoblastoid cell lines. At the level of individual TCR clonotypes, the study evaluated whether memory CD4+ T cells crossreact between the spike proteins of SARS-CoV-2 and those of common cold coronaviruses. The Adaptive Biotechnologies TCR-sequencing kit was used to sequence samples from three pre-COVID donors and the naive versus memory experiments, while other data came from Illumina-based sequencing. Expansion assays from other donors in the study were sequenced with a different, Illumina-based TCR-beta assay. What the study reported, not specific to this receptor: Because the crossreactivity analysis focused on spike protein, crossreactivity against other viral proteins was not assessed. No donor contributed both pre-pandemic and post-infection samples, which limited tracing the source of pre-existing responses. Compared with monoreactive clones, crossreactive clones had significantly weaker SARS-CoV-2-driven expansion, a result consistent with antigenic imprinting. Small numbers of patients and of tested TCRs limited the study. In approximately 65% of donors, memory CD4+ clonotypes turned up that crossrecognized SARS-CoV-2 and at least one common cold coronavirus spike.

The library relied on the immunoSEQ multiplex PCR assay. The authors' analysis ran thus. During preprocessing, nonproductive sequences were discarded, as were any CDR3s that did not begin with C, did not end with F or W, or were shorter than 7 amino acids. Antigen-specific clonotypes were called with the MANAFEST web app, based on expansion relative to reference and other culture wells. A clone counted as positive if significantly expanded in 2 of 3 replicate wells versus the reference culture at FDR below 0.05. For a clone to be considered positive, significant expansion relative to all other tandem wells and an odds ratio above 5 were also required. Pairwise Levenshtein distance, computed with the stringdist R package after three terminal residues were trimmed from each end, was used as the measure of CDR3 homology. Here the immuneACCESS table is served through TCRdb, limited to in-frame sequences with V and J called. Missing clones are a known gap in these copies; in checked studies unresolved V genes cover under half, and the rest lacks a known reason. Clone size and the V and J calls come from that table; the DNA yielded D and trimming. The sample data list 25,000 or so clones, and 65% to 80% of these were observed just once. The ten largest account for about 10% of the sample.

The chain links TRBV29-1 with TRBJ1-2; TRBD1 is a weak D gene call, 6 bases matching. This clonotype was sampled from a human donor in good health. The sequenced material came from CD4+ T cells from PBMCs, cultured in vitro. The DNA sequence is TGCAGCGTTGAAGCTTCCGGGAGGGGGTTAGCCTTC. It translates as CSVEASGRGLAF.